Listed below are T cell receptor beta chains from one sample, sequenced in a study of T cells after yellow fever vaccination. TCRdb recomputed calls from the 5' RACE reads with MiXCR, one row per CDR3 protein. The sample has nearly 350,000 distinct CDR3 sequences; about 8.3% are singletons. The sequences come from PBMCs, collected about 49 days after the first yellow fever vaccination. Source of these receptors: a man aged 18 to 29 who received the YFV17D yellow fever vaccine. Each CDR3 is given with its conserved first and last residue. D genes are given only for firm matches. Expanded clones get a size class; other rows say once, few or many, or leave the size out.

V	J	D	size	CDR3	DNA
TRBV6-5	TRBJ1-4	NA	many	CASSYSGRANEKLFF	TGTGCCAGCAGTTACTCGGGCCGGGCTAATGAAAAACTGTTTTTT
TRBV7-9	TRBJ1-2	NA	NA	CASANSTAGFRGYTF	TGTGCCAGCGCCAATTCCACGGCAGGGTTTCGTGGCTACACCTTC
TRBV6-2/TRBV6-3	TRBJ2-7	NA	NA	CASSPIGARQYF	TGTGCCAGCTCGCCGATTGGGGCTAGGCAGTACTTC
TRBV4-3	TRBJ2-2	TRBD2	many	CASSQITGTSGGGGELFF	TGCGCCAGCAGCCAAATTACTGGGACTAGCGGCGGTGGCGGGGAGCTGTTTTTT
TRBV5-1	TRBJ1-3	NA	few	CASSLLGLTGNTIYF	TGCGCCAGCAGCTTGTTGGGATTAACTGGAAACACCATATATTTT
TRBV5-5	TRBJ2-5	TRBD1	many	CASSLNRGHDEETQYF	TGTGCCAGCAGCTTAAACAGGGGGCACGATGAGGAGACCCAGTACTTC
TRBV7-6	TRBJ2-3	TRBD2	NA	CASSLDPPSGVTDTQYF	TGTGCCAGCAGCTTAGACCCCCCTAGCGGAGTCACAGATACGCAGTATTTT
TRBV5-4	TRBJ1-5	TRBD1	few	CASSFGTGTIGGSNQPQHF	TGTGCCAGCAGCTTTGGGACAGGGACTATCGGGGGTAGCAATCAGCCCCAGCATTTT
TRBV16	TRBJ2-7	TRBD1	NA	CASKGTGRSYEQYF	TGTGCCAGCAAAGGGACAGGGCGGTCCTACGAGCAGTACTTC
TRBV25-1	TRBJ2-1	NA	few	CASSENAYNEQFF	TGTGCCAGCAGTGAAAACGCCTACAATGAGCAGTTCTTC
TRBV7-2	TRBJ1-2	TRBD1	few	CASSPRDRGYTF	TGTGCCAGCAGCCCCCGGGACAGGGGCTACACCTTC
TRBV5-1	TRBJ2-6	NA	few	CASSLEVAAPSGANVLTF	TGCGCCAGCAGCTTGGAGGTAGCGGCCCCCTCTGGGGCCAACGTCCTGACTTTC
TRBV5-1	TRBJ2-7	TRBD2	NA	CASSSGGLNEQYF	TGCGCCAGCAGCTCGGGGGGGCTGAACGAGCAGTACTTC
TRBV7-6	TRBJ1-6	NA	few	CASSLDGESYNSPLHF	TGTGCCAGCAGCTTAGATGGGGAATCCTATAATTCACCCCTCCACTTT
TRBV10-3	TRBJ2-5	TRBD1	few	CAIRDRGETQYF	TGTGCCATCAGGGACAGGGGAGAGACCCAGTACTTC
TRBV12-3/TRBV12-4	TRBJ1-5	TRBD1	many	CASSYQGVLQPQHF	TGTGCCAGCAGCTATCAGGGGGTCTTGCAGCCCCAGCATTTT
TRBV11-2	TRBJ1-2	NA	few	CASSRETGYTF	TGTGCCAGCAGCCGCGAAACGGGCTACACCTTC
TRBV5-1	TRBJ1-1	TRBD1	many	CASSFYGSGGSYTEAFF	TGCGCCAGCAGCTTTTATGGGTCAGGGGGCTCGTACACTGAAGCTTTCTTT
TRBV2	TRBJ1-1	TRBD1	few	CASSRFRTGDGTEAFF	TGTGCCAGCAGCCGTTTCAGGACAGGGGACGGTACTGAAGCTTTCTTT
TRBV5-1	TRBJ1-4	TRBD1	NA	CASSFWTGRREKLFF	TGCGCCAGCAGCTTTTGGACAGGGCGTCGGGAAAAACTGTTTTTT
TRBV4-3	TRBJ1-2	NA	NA	CASSQDTRRQVDYGYTF	TGCGCCAGCAGCCAAGATACTCGCAGGCAGGTCGACTATGGCTACACCTTC
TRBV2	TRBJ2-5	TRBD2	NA	CASKLAAVETQYF	TGTGCCAGCAAACTAGCGGCGGTGGAGACCCAGTACTTC
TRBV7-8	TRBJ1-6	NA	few	CASSSKWGTYNSPLHF	TGTGCCAGCAGCTCGAAGTGGGGAACGTATAATTCACCCCTCCACTTT
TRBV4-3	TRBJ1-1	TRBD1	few	CASGPKTGKVEDTEAFF	TGCGCCAGCGGGCCCAAGACAGGGAAGGTTGAGGACACTGAAGCTTTCTTT
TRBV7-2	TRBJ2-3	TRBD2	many	CASSRIRGGAGTDTQYF	TGTGCCAGCAGCCGCATACGGGGGGGGGCTGGGACAGATACGCAGTATTTT
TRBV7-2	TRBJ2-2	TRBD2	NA	CASSLPGLAIGELFF	TGTGCCAGCAGCCTACCGGGACTAGCGATCGGGGAGCTGTTTTTT
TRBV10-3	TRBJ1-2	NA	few	CAISEYRDAYGYTF	TGTGCCATCAGTGAGTACCGGGACGCCTATGGCTACACCTTC
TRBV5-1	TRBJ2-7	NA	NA	CASSLEAQEVFHEQYF	TGCGCCAGCAGCTTGGAGGCCCAGGAGGTCTTTCACGAGCAGTACTTC
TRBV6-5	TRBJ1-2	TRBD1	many	CASGTGGFYGYTF	TGTGCCAGCGGGACAGGGGGCTTCTATGGCTACACCTTC
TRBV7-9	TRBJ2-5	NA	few	CASSLFVGETQYF	TGTGCCAGCAGCTTATTCGTTGGGGAGACCCAGTACTTC
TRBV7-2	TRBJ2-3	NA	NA	CASSFTREGTDTQYF	TGTGCCAGCAGCTTCACCCGCGAAGGCACAGATACGCAGTATTTT
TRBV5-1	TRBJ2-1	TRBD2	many	CASSPLAGDNNEQFF	TGCGCCAGCAGCCCACTAGCGGGGGACAACAATGAGCAGTTCTTC
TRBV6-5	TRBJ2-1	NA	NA	CASSYRTENNEQFF	TGTGCCAGCAGTTACAGGACTGAGAACAATGAGCAGTTCTTC
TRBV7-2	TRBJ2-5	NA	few	CASSLGGPQETQYF	TGTGCCAGCAGCTTAGGGGGGCCTCAAGAGACCCAGTACTTC
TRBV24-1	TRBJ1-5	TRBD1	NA	CAPHCQGANQPQHF	TGTGCCCCTCATTGCCAGGGGGCTAATCAGCCCCAGCATTTT
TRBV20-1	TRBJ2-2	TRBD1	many	CSAREGQDSGELFF	TGCAGTGCTAGAGAAGGACAGGACAGCGGGGAGCTGTTTTTT
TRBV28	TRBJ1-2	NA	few	CASSFPRSYPNYGYTF	TGTGCCAGCAGTTTCCCGCGATCCTACCCCAACTATGGCTACACCTTC
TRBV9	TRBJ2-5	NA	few	CASRRSGGAGETQYF	TGTGCCAGCAGGAGATCAGGGGGGGCGGGAGAGACCCAGTACTTC
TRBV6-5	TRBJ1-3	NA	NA	CASSYGRVFHSGNTIYF	TGTGCCAGCAGTTACGGGAGAGTATTCCACTCTGGAAACACCATATATTTT
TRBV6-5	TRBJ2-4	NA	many	CASSYAGGGNIQYF	TGTGCCAGCAGTTACGCAGGGGGGGGAAACATTCAGTACTTC
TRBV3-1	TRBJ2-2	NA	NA	CASSDRYPGELFF	TGTGCCAGCAGCGACCGGTATCCCGGGGAGCTGTTTTTT
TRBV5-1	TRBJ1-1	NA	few	CARRIRGVNTEAFF	TGCGCCAGACGGATCAGAGGGGTGAACACTGAAGCTTTCTTT
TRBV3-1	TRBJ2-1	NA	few	CASSQLHNEQFF	TGTGCCAGCAGCCAACTGCACAATGAGCAGTTCTTC
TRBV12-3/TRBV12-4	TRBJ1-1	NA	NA	CASPPDGFMNTEAFF	TGTGCCAGCCCCCCGGACGGATTCATGAACACTGAAGCTTTCTTT
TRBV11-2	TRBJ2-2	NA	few	CASSADFLLAGELFF	TGTGCCAGCAGCGCCGACTTCCTATTGGCCGGGGAGCTGTTTTTT
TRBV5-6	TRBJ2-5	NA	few	CASSKDSDQETQYF	TGTGCCAGCAGCAAGGACAGTGATCAAGAGACCCAGTACTTC
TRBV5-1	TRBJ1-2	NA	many	CASSLEGRVYGYTF	TGCGCCAGCAGCCTGGAGGGCAGGGTCTATGGCTACACCTTC
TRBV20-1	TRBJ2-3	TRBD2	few	CSAPGRGGDTQYF	TGCAGTGCCCCGGGGAGGGGTGGAGATACGCAGTATTTT
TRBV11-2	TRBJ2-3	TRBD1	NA	CASSLEGTALQDSQYF	TGTGCCAGCAGCTTAGAAGGGACAGCTTTACAAGATTCGCAGTATTTT
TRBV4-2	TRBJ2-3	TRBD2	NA	CASSQSTASGATDTQYF	TGTGCCAGCAGCCAATCGACCGCTAGCGGGGCGACAGATACGCAGTATTTT
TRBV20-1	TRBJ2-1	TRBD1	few	CSASLTGSSYNEQFF	TGCAGTGCTAGTTTGACAGGGAGCTCCTACAATGAGCAGTTCTTC